A selection of T cell receptor beta chains follows, all from one sample in a study of blood T cells in healthy people across ages. In TCRdb, the 5' RACE reads were re-called with MiXCR into one record per CDR3 protein. The sample carries approximately 1.5 million distinct CDR3 sequences, under 55% recorded once. Sequencing input: blood. The receptor source for this set is a woman between 18 and 30 years old in good health. The CDR3 runs from the conserved cysteine through the conserved F or W. Each record gives: V gene, D gene, clone size, J gene, CDR3 protein, CDR3 DNA. The D gene is left open where the match is weak. Expanded clones get a size class; other rows say once, few or many, or leave the size out.

TRBV7-6	NA	NA	TRBJ1-1	CASSLVPPAFETEAFF	TGTGCCAGCAGCTTAGTTCCCCCTGCTTTTGAAACTGAGGCTTTCTTT
TRBV7-2	NA	few	TRBJ2-1	CASSLFSQANNERFF	TGTGCCAGCAGCTTATTCAGCCAGGCCAACAATGAGCGGTTCTTC
TRBV12-3/TRBV12-4	NA	few	TRBJ1-2	CASSLTGGTYGYTF	TGTGCCAGCAGCCTCACAGGTGGGACCTATGGCTACACCTTC
TRBV4-1	NA	few	TRBJ2-7	CASSQEGTGLNEQYF	TGCGCCAGCAGCCAAGAGGGAACAGGGTTGAACGAGCAGTACTTC
TRBV21-1	NA	few	TRBJ2-3	CASSKDWRSPDTQYF	TGTGCCAGCAGCAAAGATTGGCGATCCCCAGATACGCAGTATTTT
TRBV7-3	NA	NA	TRBJ2-3	CASSPQGLFADTQYF	TGTGCCAGCAGCCCCCAGGGACTGTTCGCAGATACGCAGTATTTT
TRBV4-2	NA	once	TRBJ2-1	CASSPRVGDPHEQFF	TGTGCCAGCAGCCCCCGCGTGGGAGACCCCCATGAGCAGTTCTTC
TRBV29-1	NA	many	TRBJ2-1	CSVEWISYNEQFF	TGCAGCGTTGAATGGATTTCCTACAATGAGCAGTTCTTC
TRBV5-1	NA	NA	TRBJ1-2	CASRPERDNGYTF	TGCGCCAGCAGACCCGAGAGGGATAATGGCTACACCTTC
TRBV6-6	NA	NA	TRBJ2-5	CASSYQLALETQYF	TGTGCCAGCAGTTACCAACTAGCCTTGGAGACCCAGTACTTC
TRBV4-1	NA	few	TRBJ2-6	CASSQRQSSGANVLTF	TGCGCCAGCAGCCAACGTCAGAGCTCTGGGGCCAACGTCCTGACTTTC
TRBV2	NA	few	TRBJ2-5	CASSEMATQYF	TGTGCCAGCAGTGAGATGGCGACCCAGTACTTC
TRBV9	TRBD2	NA	TRBJ2-7	CASSGGLAGGDEQYF	TGTGCCAGCAGCGGAGGACTAGCGGGCGGCGACGAGCAGTACTTC
TRBV20-1	NA	few	TRBJ2-1	CSASYLNEQFF	TGCAGTGCAAGCTACTTAAATGAGCAGTTCTTC
TRBV29-1	NA	NA	TRBJ2-7	CSASRGMDEQYF	TGCAGCGCCTCAAGGGGGATGGACGAGCAGTACTTC
TRBV6-2/TRBV6-3	NA	NA	TRBJ1-2	CASSSLPGNYGYTF	TGTGCCAGCAGTTCCCTTCCCGGTAACTATGGCTACACCTTC
TRBV11-2	NA	NA	TRBJ2-3	CASSLRGPTGDTQYF	TGTGCCAGCAGCTTAAGGGGACCTACGGGGGATACGCAGTATTTT
TRBV11-2	NA	many	TRBJ2-7	CASSLRWTELYEQYF	TGTGCCAGCAGCCTCCGCTGGACAGAACTCTACGAGCAGTACTTC
TRBV5-5	TRBD1	NA	TRBJ1-5	CASSLAGFTGGNQPQHF	TGTGCCAGCAGCTTGGCCGGATTTACAGGGGGAAATCAGCCCCAGCATTTT
TRBV6-2/TRBV6-3	NA	once	TRBJ2-1	CASVRDVSSYNEQFF	TGTGCCAGCGTGAGGGACGTTAGCTCCTACAATGAGCAGTTCTTC
TRBV7-2	NA	NA	TRBJ1-4	CASTLNQGRTEKLFF	TGTGCCAGCACCCTTAATCAGGGGCGAACTGAAAAACTGTTTTTT
TRBV7-2	TRBD1	few	TRBJ1-4	CASSLGDRAGEKLFF	TGTGCCAGCAGCTTAGGGGACAGGGCCGGTGAAAAACTGTTTTTT
TRBV27	NA	NA	TRBJ2-7	CASSSFKGSSCEQYF	TGTGCCAGCAGTTCGTTCAAGGGGAGCTCCTGCGAGCAGTACTTC
TRBV5-5	NA	few	TRBJ2-5	CASSFLDIETQYF	TGTGCCAGCAGCTTTTTGGACATCGAGACCCAGTACTTC